The clone carrying this T cell receptor (beta chain) has a handful of counts. The time point here: pre-sensitization, week 0. The treatment: therapeutic diphenylcyclopropenone sensitization with weekly scalp DPC. Donors, patients with alopecia ranging from 18 to 70 years old and judged suitable for DPC, provided samples. The authors' total RNA extraction used unfractionated whole blood. Single cDNA molecules in the library carried unique molecular identifiers attached during preparation. TCRdb analysed the RACE reads with MiXCR anew, one entry per CDR3 protein. The sample yields fewer than 300,000 distinct CDR3 sequences, about 9% seen once. The data stem from a study of human T cells and chemical hapten exposure. Study summary: Throughout the roughly 22-week study, diphenylcyclopropenone was applied weekly to the patients' scalps.

The CDR3 runs 16 residues. Germline CDR1 reads SQVTM; CDR2 reads ANQGSEA. The J segment lost 0 bases and the V segment lost 5 bases, leaving 5 bases of the junction unmatched. V is TRBV29-1 and J is TRBJ2-1, with 12 positions matching TRBD2. Sequencing used whole blood, obtained in connection with sensitization to the hapten diphenylcyclopropenone (DPC). The origin of this receptor is a middle-aged woman with alopecia areata. Some clones in this sample may be carry-over from other donors' samples. CDR3 in amino acids: CSVHGLAGLSYNEQFF. CDR3 DNA sequence: TGCAGCGTTCACGGACTAGCGGGGCTCTCCTACAATGAGCAGTTCTTC.